The subject of this entry is one TCR beta chain. The data derive from a study of blood T cell repertoires in COVID-19. Across the study: The study drew acute and convalescent COVID-19 samples from the United States, Italy and Spain. The cDNA or gDNA used as material had been derived from T cells, B-cell-depleted T cells, or PBMCs.

Under the authors' procedure: Reference gene primer amplification gave estimated nucleated cell counts. Libraries were prepared by immunoSEQ multiplex PCR; TCRdb keeps only in-frame clonotypes and omits some of them. V and J calls and clone size are those listed in that table; D and trimming were worked out from the DNA. The sample consists of about 160,000 clones, roughly four fifths of them appearing once. Germline CDR1 reads GTSNPN; CDR2 reads SVGIG (reference sequence). Trimming took off 1 base at V and 5 bases at J, with 9 bases between the two ends. CDR3 length: 13 amino acids. The sample consisted of peripheral blood. This clonotype was obtained from a woman older than 75 with acute or convalescent COVID-19. The chain combines TRBV30 with TRBJ1-5; no firm D call. This CDR3 is CAWSASPYQPQHF. DNA for the CDR3: TGTGCCTGGAGTGCTAGCCCTTATCAGCCCCAGCATTTT.